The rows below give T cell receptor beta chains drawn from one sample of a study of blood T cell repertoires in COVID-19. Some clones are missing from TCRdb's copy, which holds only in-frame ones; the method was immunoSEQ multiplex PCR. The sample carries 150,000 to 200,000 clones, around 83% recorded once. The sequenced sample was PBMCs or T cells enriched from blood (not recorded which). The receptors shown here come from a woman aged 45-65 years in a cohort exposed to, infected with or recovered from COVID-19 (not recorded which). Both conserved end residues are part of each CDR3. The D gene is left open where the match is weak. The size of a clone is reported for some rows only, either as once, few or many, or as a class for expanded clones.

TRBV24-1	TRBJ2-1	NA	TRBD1	TGTGCCACCAGTGACTCCGGGACAGTTTACAATGAGCAGTTCTTC	CATSDSGTVYNEQFF
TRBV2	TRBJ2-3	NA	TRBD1	TGTGCCAGCAGTGCGGCAGGGGGTAGTTCGTTGGACACAGATACGCAGTATTTT	CASSAAGGSSLDTDTQYF
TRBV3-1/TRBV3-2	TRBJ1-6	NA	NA	TGTGCCAGCAGCCAAGGACAAGGCTCCTATAATTCACCCCTCCACTTT	CASSQGQGSYNSPLHF
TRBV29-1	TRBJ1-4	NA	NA	TGCAGCGTTTATGAGGGGGGGCCGGGTGAAAAACTGTTTTTT	CSVYEGGPGEKLFF
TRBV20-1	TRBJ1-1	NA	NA	TGCAGTGCTAGTGAGGACAGAGCTTTACATGGACTCCGTGTCACTGAAGCTTTCTTT	CSASEDRALHGLRVTEAFF
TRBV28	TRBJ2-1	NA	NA	TGTGCCACAGGGAACAATGAGCAGTTCTTC	CATGNNEQFF
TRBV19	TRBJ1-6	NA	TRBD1	TGTGCCAGTAGTCCTCAACCCCGACAGGGGGCAAATTCACCCCTCCACTTT	CASSPQPRQGANSPLHF
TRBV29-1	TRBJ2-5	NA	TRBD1	TGCAGCGCCACGGACAGGGGTGGGGAGACCCAGTACTTC	CSATDRGGETQYF
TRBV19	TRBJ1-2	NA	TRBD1	TGTGCCAGTAGTACTCGGACGGTGACAGGGACCCATGGCTACACCTTC	CASSTRTVTGTHGYTF
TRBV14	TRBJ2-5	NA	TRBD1	TGTGCCAGCAGTCGAGACAGGGGCATGGGGACCCAGTACTTC	CASSRDRGMGTQYF
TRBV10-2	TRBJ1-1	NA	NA	TGCGCCAGCAGTACCACGGACAGGAACACTGAAGCTTTCTTT	CASSTTDRNTEAFF
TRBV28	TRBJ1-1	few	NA	TGTGCCAGCAGTTGGGCCCCGAACACTGAAGCTTTCTTT	CASSWAPNTEAFF
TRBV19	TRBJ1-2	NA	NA	TGTGCCAGTAGTATGGTCAGCGGAGGCTACACCTTC	CASSMVSGGYTF
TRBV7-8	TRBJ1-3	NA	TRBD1	TGTGCCAGCAGCTTACGGGACAGCCTCTCTGGAAACACCATATATTTT	CASSLRDSLSGNTIYF
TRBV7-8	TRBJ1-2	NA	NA	TGTGCCAGCAGCCCCCCGAACTATGGCTACACCTTC	CASSPPNYGYTF
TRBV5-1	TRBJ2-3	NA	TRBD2	TGCGCCAGCAGCTCTGGACTAGCGGTGGGGGGAGATACGCAGTATTTT	CASSSGLAVGGDTQYF
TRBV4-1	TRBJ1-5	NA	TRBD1	TGCGCCAGCAGCCTACCCCGGGACAGGGAAGGGCAGCCCCAGCATTTT	CASSLPRDREGQPQHF
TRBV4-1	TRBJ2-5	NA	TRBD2	TGCGCCAGCAGCCACCCCCCCGGCCGGGATTTGGGACTAGCGGGACAGGAGACCCAGTACTTC	CASSHPPGRDLGLAGQETQYF
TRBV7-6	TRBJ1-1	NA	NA	TGTGCCAGCAGCTTAATTGGGGTGGGAGGCACTGAAGCTTTCTTT	CASSLIGVGGTEAFF
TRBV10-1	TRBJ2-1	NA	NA	TGCGCCAGCAGTTCACGAAAGAGCTCCTACAATGAGCAGTTCTTC	CASSSRKSSYNEQFF
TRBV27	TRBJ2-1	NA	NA	TGTGCCAGCAGCATTGACCGGGACTCCTACAATGAGCAGTTCTTC	CASSIDRDSYNEQFF
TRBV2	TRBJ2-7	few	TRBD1	TGTGCCAGCAGGGGGGACAGGTCCGCATCCGAGCAGTACTTC	CASRGDRSASEQYF
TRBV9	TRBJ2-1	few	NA	TGTGCCAGCAGCGCGAGTAGCGGATATTCCTACAATGAGCAGTTCTTC	CASSASSGYSYNEQFF